These 26 T cell receptor beta chains originate from one sample sequenced in a study of cytomegalovirus exposure and HLA in healthy donors. Data came from immunoSEQ multiplex PCR; TCRdb stores just in-frame clones and leaves some out. Of about 200,000 clones detected, about 84% appear once; the ten largest clones hold roughly 1.6%. Sample: PBMCs. These receptors were obtained from a woman under 30 in good health and CMV-seronegative.

V and J are TRBV6-1 and TRBJ1-5; D gene unclear. The CDR3 has 13 residues. The V end lost 6 bases, the J end lost 4 bases, and 10 bases lay between the germline ends. The V gene's germline CDR1 is MNHNS and CDR2 SASEGT. The CDR3 protein is CASREDSNQPQHF. CDR3 sequence (DNA): TGTGCCAGCAGGGAGGACTCAAATCAGCCCCAGCATTTT.

This chain connects TRBV7-8 to TRBJ1-1; 7 bases fit TRBD1. V lost 5 bases and J lost 1; bases outside the gene matches: 16. Germline lookup yields CDR1 SGHVS and CDR2 FQNEAQ. The CDR3 extends over 18 amino acids. The CDR3 sequence: CASSPPRKVGTANTEAFF. For the CDR3, the DNA is TGTGCCAGCAGCCCCCCTAGGAAGGTCGGGACAGCGAACACTGAAGCTTTCTTT.

The J gene is TRBJ2-3, the V gene TRBV29-1, with D maybe TRBD2 (6 bases). The CDR3 is 13 residues long. Germline V gene sequence: CDR1 SQVTM, CDR2 ANQGSEA. Trimming took 5 bases from V and 0 from J, leaving 9 bases between them. In DNA, the CDR3 is TGCAGCGTTCAAGGGACTAGCACAGATACGCAGTATTTT. Translating it yields CSVQGTSTDTQYF.

The chain links TRBV23-1 to TRBJ1-5; D is undetermined. TRBV23-1 is an open reading frame, and its role is uncertain. Deletions cut 1 base from V and 3 bases from J, with 25 bases between. The CDR3 contains 20 residues. Here the CDR3 DNA reads TGCGCCAGCAGTCAATGGCCCCGTGATGGGGAGGTATCTCCCAATCAGCCCCAGCATTTT. Translating it yields CASSQWPRDGEVSPNQPQHF.

The V gene is TRBV7-7, the J gene TRBJ2-7, with 9 bases matching TRBD1. This CDR3 contains 15 residues. CDR1 is SSHAT, CDR2 FNYEAQ, per germline (reference sequence). V was pared by 5 bases and J by 1 base, with 6 bases of the junction left unmatched. The CDR3 DNA is TGTGCCAGCAGCGACGGACAGGGGCGATCCTACGAGCAGTACTTC. As protein: CASSDGQGRSYEQYF.

In its sample, this clone was seen once. J is TRBJ1-2 and V is TRBV29-1, with D unclear. Germline lookup yields CDR1 SQVTM and CDR2 ANQGSEA. This CDR3 spans 13 amino acids. The ends were cut back, 2 bases at V and 3 bases at J, with 10 bases in the middle. CDR3: CSVESGEDYGYTF. As DNA, the CDR3 is TGCAGCGTTGAAAGCGGGGAGGACTATGGCTACACCTTC.

The V gene is TRBV7-2, the J gene TRBJ2-3, with D maybe TRBD1 (5 bases). The CDR3 has 15 amino acids. Germline CDR1 and CDR2: SGHTA and FQGNSA. V lost 0 bases and J lost 3, with 10 bases in between. This chain's CDR3 is CASSLAWRQTDTQYF. In DNA form, the CDR3 reads TGTGCCAGCAGCTTAGCTTGGAGACAGACAGATACGCAGTATTTT.

The genes are TRBV5-4 and TRBJ1-5; D gene unclear. Trimming took off 1 base at V and 5 bases at J, with 10 bases between the two ends. The CDR3 runs to 14 residues. Germline V CDR1 and CDR2: SGHNT, YYREEE (reference sequence). Written as DNA, the CDR3 is TGTGCCAGCAGCTTGCCTGGGAGGGATCAGCCCCAGCATTTT. This encodes CASSLPGRDQPQHF.

The chain has TRBV2 and TRBJ2-2; TRBD1 aligns across 11 bases. Looked up from germline, CDR1 is SNHLY and CDR2 is FYNNEI. The CDR3 runs to 16 residues. The V gene end was trimmed by 4 bases and the J gene end by 5 bases; junction bases not matched to a gene: 6. The CDR3 coding sequence is TGTGCCAGCAGTGCGAGGGACAGGGGGAATACCGGGGAGCTGTTTTTT. Its protein is CASSARDRGNTGELFF.

This rearrangement joins TRBV6-4 to TRBJ2-3; 11 bases fit TRBD2. CDR3 length: 14 residues. V lost 4 bases to trimming and J lost 6 bases; unmatched junction nucleotides: 3. Germline V CDR1 and CDR2: MRHNA, SNTAGT. Written as DNA, the CDR3 is TGTGCCAGCAGTGCGGCTAGCGGGGGGGATACGCAGTATTTT. Translating gives CASSAASGGDTQYF.

The chain couples TRBV6-5 to TRBJ1-1, with D possibly being TRBD1 (6 bases). Trimming took 0 bases from V and 4 from J, leaving 12 bases between them. Germline CDR1 and CDR2: MNHEY and SVGAGI. The CDR3 runs to 15 residues. The CDR3 here is CASSYSAGAGTEAFF. The CDR3 DNA sequence: TGTGCCAGCAGTTACTCGGCAGGGGCGGGCACTGAAGCTTTCTTT.

In regard to this clone: Other nucleotide sequences in the sample specify the same CDR3. The chain links TRBV5-1 to TRBJ2-2; D is undetermined. The ends were cut back, 3 bases at V and 0 bases at J, with 3 bases in the middle. The germline V gene encodes CDR1 SGHRS and CDR2 YFSETQ. This CDR3 has 13 amino acids. The CDR3 coding sequence is TGCGCCAGCAGCTCAACGAACACCGGGGAGCTGTTTTTT. Protein: CASSSTNTGELFF.

CDR3 region: CASSDVAGGPSYEQYF. In DNA form, the CDR3 reads TGTGCCAGCAGCGACGTAGCGGGAGGGCCTTCTTACGAGCAGTACTTC. J is TRBJ2-7 and V is TRBV9; 11 nucleotides agree with TRBD2. With V trimmed by 3 bases and J by 4 bases, 9 bases remained unmatched. CDR1 is SGDLS, CDR2 YYNGEE, per germline. This CDR3 comprises 16 residues.

This chain links TRBV19 with TRBJ1-1; no reliable D call. The V and J ends lost 9 bases and 3 bases respectively, with 14 bases between them. CDR3 length equals 13 residues. Germline CDR1 LNHDA, CDR2 SQIVND (reference sequence). CDR3 sequence reads: CASGSRRDTEAFF. The CDR3, as DNA: TGTGCCAGCGGGTCACGGCGTGACACTGAAGCTTTCTTT.

This chain links TRBV7-8 with TRBJ1-1, with TRBD1 as a possible D gene (5 bases). Deletions cut 0 bases from V and 1 base from J, with 9 bases between. Germline CDR1 and CDR2: SGHVS and FQNEAQ. The CDR3 length is 15 residues. DNA of the CDR3: TGTGCCAGCAGCTTAGCGCGCCAGGGGAACACTGAAGCTTTCTTT. Translated: CASSLARQGNTEAFF.

CDR3 DNA: TGTGCCAGCAGTCAAGACAGGGTGAAAGGCTACACCTTC. Translation: CASSQDRVKGYTF. The rearrangement links TRBV6-6 to TRBJ1-2; 7 bases line up with TRBD1. Germline CDR1 MNHNY, CDR2 SVGAGI (reference sequence). J gave up 8 bases and V 5 bases, and 8 bases lay outside the gene matches. The CDR3 spans 13 residues.

This chain connects TRBV10-3 to TRBJ2-7; tentatively, D is TRBD1 (5 bases). Germline V gene sequence: CDR1 ENHRY, CDR2 SYGVKD. The CDR3 loop spans 14 amino acids. Trimming took off 0 bases at V and 2 bases at J, with 8 bases between the two ends. CDR3 bases: TGTGCCATCAGTGAGTCACTCAGGGCCTACGAGCAGTACTTC. Amino acids: CAISESLRAYEQYF.

The sample holds a few counts of this clone. The chain has TRBV30 and TRBJ1-6, with TRBD1 identical over 7 bases. The V segment lost 6 bases and the J segment 5 bases; nucleotides outside the gene matches: 1. Germline assignment: CDR1 GTSNPN and CDR2 SVGIG (reference sequence). There are 12 residues in the CDR3. CDR3 sequence (DNA): TGTGCCTGTGACAGGGATAATTCACCCCTCCACTTT. As protein: CACDRDNSPLHF.

The rearrangement uses TRBV19 and TRBJ2-2; 12 bases agree with TRBD1. Trimming took 7 bases from V and 7 from J; bases not matched to a gene: 16. This CDR3 is 18 amino acids long. CDR1 is LNHDA and CDR2 is SQIVND in the germline V gene (reference sequence). The CDR3 DNA follows: TGTGCCAGTATGCGGTCCCGGGACAGGGGGCGCAGCGTCGGGGAGCTGTTTTTT. Its translation: CASMRSRDRGRSVGELFF.

The chain couples TRBV27 to TRBJ2-3; 7 bases agree with TRBD1. Germline values: CDR1 MNHEY, CDR2 SMNVEV (reference sequence). V lost 1 base to trimming and J lost 1 base; unmatched junction nucleotides: 8. CDR3 length: 17 amino acids. This CDR3 reads CASSLLLGGAGTDTQYF. CDR3 DNA sequence: TGTGCCAGCAGTTTATTATTAGGGGGCGCCGGCACAGATACGCAGTATTTT.

As regards this clone: A much larger clone sits a single nucleotide away, making a read error possible. The V and J genes are TRBV6-5 and TRBJ1-1, with D hard to call. V lost 0 bases and J 1 base, leaving 3 bases between the germline ends. The CDR3 spans 13 residues. CDR1 is MNHEY and CDR2 is SVGAGI in the germline V gene. CDR3 amino acids: CASSYSANTEAFF. CDR3 coding DNA: TGTGCCAGCAGTTACTCGGCGAACACTGAAGCTTTCTTT.

The rearrangement uses TRBV6-6 and TRBJ1-6, with D unresolved. The CDR3 loop spans 15 amino acids. The germline V and J ends were trimmed by 7 bases and 6 bases, with 16 bases remaining between them. Germline-derived CDR1 and CDR2 are MNHNY and SVGAGI (reference sequence). CDR3: CASTLDGGTNSPLHF. The CDR3 nucleotides are TGTGCCAGCACCCTGGACGGAGGTACTAATTCACCCCTCCACTTT.

The V call is TRBV21-1, the J call TRBJ2-7; the table calls TRBD1, which could not be checked here. TRBV21-1 is noted as a pseudogene. The CDR3 loop spans 17 amino acids. CDR3 protein: CASSKGIQDRGRYEQYF. CDR3 nucleotides: TGTGCCAGCAGCAAAGGGATCCAGGACAGGGGCCGGTACGAGCAGTACTTC.

The rearrangement uses TRBV19 and TRBJ2-4; 8 nucleotides line up with TRBD1. Per the germline V gene, CDR1 is LNHDA and CDR2 is SQIVND (reference sequence). Trimming removed 9 bases from V and 3 bases from J; junction bases left unmatched: 4. The CDR3 runs 13 residues. In DNA form, the CDR3 reads TGTGCCAGCCGGGACAGGCACAAAAACATTCAGTACTTC. Protein product: CASRDRHKNIQYF.

This chain connects TRBV7-2 to TRBJ1-2, with 7 bases fitting TRBD1. Germline loops: CDR1 SGHTA, CDR2 FQGNSA. CDR3 length: 13 amino acids. J was trimmed by 9 bases and V by 5 bases; bases with no gene match: 9. CDR3 in DNA: TGTGCCAGCAGCCCTCGCAGACAGGGAAGCTACACCTTC. Its translation: CASSPRRQGSYTF.

By proportion, this clone is medium-sized (0.01 to 0.1%). The V call is TRBV6-4, the J call TRBJ2-2, with TRBD2 matching 9 bases. Germline V gives CDR1 MRHNA, CDR2 SNTAGT. J was trimmed by 4 bases and V by 0 bases; bases with no gene match: 0. The CDR3 totals 15 residues. CDR3 protein: CASSDSSGSTGELFF. The CDR3 region has the DNA TGTGCCAGCAGTGACTCTAGCGGGAGCACCGGGGAGCTGTTTTTT.